The 30 T cell receptor beta chains reported below all come from one sample, sequenced in a study of OX40 agonist ivuxolimab in advanced cancers. This table comes from immunoSEQ multiplex PCR, and its TCRdb copy is limited to in-frame clones, with some not included. In the table there are roughly 80,000 clones, roughly 91% of which are singletons. This sample comprised CD4+ or CD8+ T cells sorted from blood, obtained in a trial of the OX40 agonist ivuxolimab. The receptors come from an adult with an advanced solid tumor such as melanoma, head and neck, liver or kidney cancer.

This clone occurred once. This chain uses TRBV9 with TRBJ2-7; 8 bases are shared with TRBD1. The CDR3 sequence is 15 residues long. The junction had 8 bases not matched to a gene; V was cut back by 4 bases and J by 2 bases. Looked up from germline, CDR1 is SGDLS and CDR2 is YYNGEE. The CDR3 DNA is TGTGCCAGCAGCCTCGCGGACAGGGCACCCTACGAGCAGTACTTC. Protein: CASSLADRAPYEQYF. The entire variable domain, with the rest obtained from reference TRBV9 and TRBJ2-7, is as follows: DSGVTQTPKHLITATGQRVTLRCSPRSGDLSVYWYQQSLDQGLQFLIQYYNGEERAKGNILERFSAQQFPDLHSELNLSSLELGDSALYFCASSLADRAPYEQYFGPGTRLTVT.

The rearrangement links TRBV27 to TRBJ2-7, with TRBD1 matching over 9 bases. With 3 bases clipped from V and 6 bases from J, the junction kept 6 bases outside the gene matches. CDR3 size: 14 residues. Germline assignment: CDR1 MNHEY and CDR2 SMNVEV (reference sequence). CDR3 in DNA: TGTGCCAGCAGTTTCGTGACAGGGGGTGTCGAGCAGTACTTC. Amino acids: CASSFVTGGVEQYF.

This chain links TRBV27 with TRBJ2-7, with 10 bases lining up with TRBD1. CDR1 and CDR2 (germline): MNHEY, SMNVEV (reference sequence). This CDR3 contains 14 residues. The junction had 0 bases not matched to a gene; V was cut back by 2 bases and J by 2 bases. CDR3 bases: TGTGCCAGCAGTTTAGGGACAGGGGCCTACGAGCAGTACTTC. The encoded protein is CASSLGTGAYEQYF.

V gene TRBV28 combines with J gene TRBJ1-1, with a tentative D call TRBD1 (6 bases). Germline CDR1 is MDHEN and CDR2 is SYDVKM. The V and J ends lost 5 bases and 1 base respectively, with 20 bases between them. The CDR3 is 17 residues long. CDR3 loop: CASSDLPTDRSNTEAFF. The DNA of the CDR3 is TGTGCCAGCAGTGACCTACCAACAGACAGGTCGAACACTGAAGCTTTCTTT.

This chain uses TRBV5-1 with TRBJ1-1; TRBD1 is a possible D gene (6 bases). The CDR3 loop spans 15 amino acids. V dropped 6 bases and J dropped 4 bases, with 19 bases sitting between them. Germline CDR1 reads SGHRS; CDR2 reads YFSETQ. The DNA for the CDR3 is TGCGCCAGCACCCTTGAAGGGGGAACGGGCACTGAAGCTTTCTTT. Protein sequence: CASTLEGGTGTEAFF.

CDR3 nucleotides: TGTGCCAGCAGTTTATGGGCAACTAATGAAAAACTGTTTTTT. Encoded protein: CASSLWATNEKLFF. V usage is TRBV27 and J usage is TRBJ1-4, with no clear D. The CDR3 contains 14 residues. Trimming pared 1 base from V and 0 bases from J, leaving 3 bases between. Germline V gene sequence: CDR1 MNHEY, CDR2 SMNVEV (reference sequence).

The rearrangement joins TRBV4-1 to TRBJ1-2, with D possibly being TRBD1 (6 bases). CDR3 length: 14 amino acids. V was trimmed by 6 bases and J by 6 bases, leaving 17 bases between them. Germline V gives CDR1 MGHRA, CDR2 YSYEKL. The CDR3 reads CASSLTGSRDGYTF. For the CDR3, the DNA is TGCGCCAGCAGTCTTACAGGGTCTCGGGATGGCTACACCTTC.

The chain has TRBV9 and TRBJ2-1, with 9 bases fitting TRBD2. Germline CDR1 and CDR2: SGDLS and YYNGEE. With V trimmed by 0 bases and J by 9 bases, 4 bases remained unmatched. This CDR3 spans 14 amino acids. The CDR3 spells CASSVASGTGEQFF. CDR3 DNA sequence: TGTGCCAGCAGCGTAGCTAGCGGGACGGGTGAGCAGTTCTTC.

This clone was seen just once. The V gene is TRBV9, the J gene TRBJ1-2, with TRBD1 matching 10 bases. This CDR3 spans 14 amino acids. CDR1 and CDR2 (germline): SGDLS, YYNGEE. The V gene end was trimmed by 3 bases and the J gene end by 8 bases; junction bases not matched to a gene: 7. This CDR3 reads CASSGRDRGAGYTF. The CDR3 coding sequence is TGTGCCAGCAGCGGCCGGGACAGGGGAGCCGGCTACACCTTC. The variable domain in full, with the rest retrieved from reference TRBV9 and TRBJ1-2, is DSGVTQTPKHLITATGQRVTLRCSPRSGDLSVYWYQQSLDQGLQFLIQYYNGEERAKGNILERFSAQQFPDLHSELNLSSLELGDSALYFCASSGRDRGAGYTFGSGTRLTVV.

This chain joins TRBV7-9 and TRBJ1-1; no clear D. Per the germline V gene, CDR1 is SEHNR and CDR2 is FQNEAQ (reference sequence). The CDR3 covers 16 residues. V was cut by 4 bases and J by 0 bases, with 15 bases left in between. CDR3 nucleotide sequence: TGTGCCAGCAGCTCAACCTATGGGTTTGTGAACACTGAAGCTTTCTTT. Its protein product is CASSSTYGFVNTEAFF.

This chain joins TRBV5-1 and TRBJ2-7, with D hard to call. Germline V gene sequence: CDR1 SGHRS, CDR2 YFSETQ. V gave up 4 bases and J gave up 0 bases, with 8 bases separating them. The CDR3 consists of 13 residues. The CDR3 loop reads CASSPPFSYEQYF. The CDR3 coding sequence is TGCGCCAGCAGCCCCCCCTTCTCCTACGAGCAGTACTTC.

About this clone: Other DNA variants within this sample encode the same CDR3. The chain joins TRBV6-5 to TRBJ1-1; weak D call: TRBD1 (6 bases). Trimming removed 0 bases at V and 3 bases at J, with 8 bases between. From germline, CDR1 is MNHEY and CDR2 SVGAGI. The CDR3 covers 14 residues. Here the CDR3 reads CASSYSRGDTEAFF. In DNA form, the CDR3 reads TGTGCCAGCAGTTACTCAAGGGGGGACACTGAAGCTTTCTTT.

The gene calls are TRBV6-4 and TRBJ2-6; D gene unclear. CDR3 length: 14 amino acids. The ends were cut back, 4 bases at V and 0 bases at J, with 4 bases in the middle. Germline CDR1 MRHNA, CDR2 SNTAGT. The chain's CDR3 is CASSGGSGANVLTF. CDR3 nucleotide sequence: TGTGCCAGCAGTGGTGGCTCTGGGGCCAACGTCCTGACTTTC.

The chain links TRBV9 to TRBJ2-1; TRBD2 might be the D (6 bases). CDR3 length: 15 amino acids. Deletions cut 2 bases from V and 6 bases from J, with 15 bases between. Germline V CDR1 and CDR2: SGDLS, YYNGEE. CDR3 in amino acids: CASSVLMGGPNEQFF. CDR3 sequence (DNA): TGTGCCAGCAGCGTTCTCATGGGGGGACCCAATGAGCAGTTCTTC.

This chain uses TRBV29-1 with TRBJ2-7, with D perhaps matching TRBD1 (5 bases). The CDR3 is 12 residues long. Germline CDR1 is SQVTM and CDR2 is ANQGSEA. Trimming pared 1 base from V and 3 bases from J, leaving 7 bases between. CDR3 nucleotides: TGCAGCGTTGAAGTCAGGGACTACGAGCAGTACTTC. It is translated as CSVEVRDYEQYF.

The chain couples TRBV5-6 to TRBJ2-3; D uncertain. The germline gives CDR1 SGHDT, CDR2 YYEEEE. CDR3 size: 15 residues. V was clipped by 0 bases and J by 2 bases, with 10 bases between them. As DNA, the CDR3 is TGTGCCAGCAGCTTGGAGGCTCCTACCACAGATACGCAGTATTTT. Residues: CASSLEAPTTDTQYF.

J is TRBJ1-2 and V is TRBV4-3; 7 bases line up with TRBD1. CDR1 and CDR2 from the germline V gene are LGHNA and YSLEER. The CDR3 runs 15 residues. Trimming at V came to 0 bases and at J to 0 bases, leaving 1 base not matched to a gene. CDR3 DNA sequence: TGCGCCAGCAGCCAAGAAGGACAGGCTAACTATGGCTACACCTTC. The encoded protein is CASSQEGQANYGYTF.

This chain uses TRBV6-1 with TRBJ1-1, with D hard to call. The CDR3 sequence is 18 residues long. Germline V CDR1 and CDR2: MNHNS, SASEGT. The V end lost 4 bases, the J end lost 0 bases, and 21 bases lay between the germline ends. The CDR3 region has the DNA TGTGCCAGCAGTGCACAACACTTTTTGACTTTCATGAACACTGAAGCTTTCTTT. Protein: CASSAQHFLTFMNTEAFF.

This sequence joins TRBV27 and TRBJ2-7; weak D call: TRBD2 (6 bases). V lost 3 bases and J lost 3, with 15 bases in between. CDR1 is MNHEY and CDR2 is SMNVEV in the germline V gene (reference sequence). The CDR3 has 15 residues. The CDR3 DNA reads as TGTGCCAGCAGTTTGACTGGGGGGACCCTCTACGAGCAGTACTTC. It specifies CASSLTGGTLYEQYF.

J is TRBJ2-1 and V is TRBV7-9, with D possibly called TRBD1 or TRBD2 (5 bases each). Germline lookup yields CDR1 SEHNR and CDR2 FQNEAQ (reference sequence). This CDR3 contains 14 residues. CDR3 sequence (DNA): TGTGCGATCCCCTCGAGGGGTTTCTACAATGAGCAGTTCTTC. Its protein is CAIPSRGFYNEQFF.

CDR3 loop: CASISQGSYEQYF. The CDR3 region has the DNA TGTGCCAGCATTTCACAGGGTTCCTACGAGCAGTACTTC. The chain has TRBV6-1 and TRBJ2-7; D is possibly TRBD1 (6 bases). V shed 7 bases and J shed 1 base, with 11 bases lying between them. The germline gives CDR1 MNHNS, CDR2 SASEGT. This CDR3 contains 13 residues.

This chain connects TRBV2 to TRBJ2-1; D might be TRBD2 (5 bases). The CDR3 loop spans 14 amino acids. Trimming took off 7 bases at V and 0 bases at J, with 10 bases between the two ends. Germline loops: CDR1 SNHLY, CDR2 FYNNEI. The DNA for the CDR3 is TGTGCCAGCATGCAGCGGCTCTCCTACAATGAGCAGTTCTTC. Its translation is CASMQRLSYNEQFF.

The chain links TRBV29-1 to TRBJ2-7; 9 nucleotides align to TRBD1. The V and J ends lost 5 bases and 3 bases, in that order; junction bases with no gene match: 8. The CDR3 runs 14 residues. In germline, CDR1 is SQVTM, CDR2 ANQGSEA. Written as DNA, the CDR3 is TGCAGCGTTTTCACGGGACAGGGCCTCTACGAGCAGTACTTC. Its protein is CSVFTGQGLYEQYF.

J is TRBJ2-2 and V is TRBV2; no firm D call. Trimming cost V 4 bases and J 7 bases, with 10 bases left between them. This CDR3 comprises 13 residues. The germline V gene encodes CDR1 SNHLY and CDR2 FYNNEI. The CDR3 protein is CASSGRLVGELFF. Here the CDR3 DNA reads TGTGCCAGCAGTGGCCGACTGGTCGGGGAGCTGTTTTTT.

The rearrangement links TRBV7-2 to TRBJ2-5; tentatively, D is TRBD1 (5 bases). The CDR3 loop spans 17 amino acids. Per the germline V gene, CDR1 is SGHTA and CDR2 is FQGNSA. V lost 4 bases and J lost 4, with 22 bases in between. The CDR3, as DNA: TGTGCCAGCAGCTCTGAATACCAGGGTTTCTTACGAGAGACCCAGTACTTC. Translating it yields CASSSEYQGFLRETQYF.

This clone has a single count. The chain carries TRBV28 and TRBJ1-1; TRBD1 matches 9 bases. The V gene end was trimmed by 9 bases and the J gene end by 0 bases; junction bases not matched to a gene: 8. The germline gives CDR1 MDHEN, CDR2 SYDVKM. The CDR3 has 15 amino acids. In DNA, the CDR3 is TGTGCCAGTCTGAGGGGGGACAGGGTGAACACTGAAGCTTTCTTT. Its protein is CASLRGDRVNTEAFF.

CDR3 sequence (DNA): TGCGCCAGCAGCCAAGACCTTCCCGACAGAGTTAATTCACCCCTCCACTTT. Protein: CASSQDLPDRVNSPLHF. The V gene is TRBV4-3, the J gene TRBJ1-6; tentative D call: TRBD1 (5 bases). The CDR3 contains 17 residues. With 0 bases removed from V and 6 bases from J, the gap between germline ends came to 15 bases. Germline values: CDR1 LGHNA, CDR2 YSLEER.

This clone has a count of ten or more. The rearrangement links TRBV4-1 to TRBJ2-1; TRBD1 aligns across 10 bases. This CDR3 is 15 amino acids long. Looked up from germline, CDR1 is MGHRA and CDR2 is YSYEKL. Unmatched junction bases numbered 10, after V lost 6 bases and J lost 8 bases. The CDR3 DNA follows: TGCGCCAGCAGTCCTTGGACAGGGGGAGATGATGAGCAGTTCTTC. Protein: CASSPWTGGDDEQFF.

This rearrangement joins TRBV6-1 to TRBJ1-5; TRBD1 agrees at 8 bases. The V and J ends lost 4 bases and 6 bases, in that order; junction bases with no gene match: 11. The CDR3 is 16 amino acids. Germline V CDR1 and CDR2: MNHNS, SASEGT. In DNA, the CDR3 is TGTGCCAGCAGTGGGACTACAGGGGGAGGGGGTCAGCCCCAGCATTTT. Translating it yields CASSGTTGGGGQPQHF.

This chain links TRBV27 with TRBJ2-1, with 9 nucleotides matching TRBD2. Germline V lookup: CDR1 MNHEY, CDR2 SMNVEV (reference sequence). The CDR3 has 15 amino acids. After removal of 6 bases from V and 5 bases from J, the junction contained 8 bases not matched to a gene. DNA for the CDR3: TGTGCCAGCAGAAACGGCGGGGGGGCCAACAATGAGCAGTTCTTC. Its translation is CASRNGGGANNEQFF.